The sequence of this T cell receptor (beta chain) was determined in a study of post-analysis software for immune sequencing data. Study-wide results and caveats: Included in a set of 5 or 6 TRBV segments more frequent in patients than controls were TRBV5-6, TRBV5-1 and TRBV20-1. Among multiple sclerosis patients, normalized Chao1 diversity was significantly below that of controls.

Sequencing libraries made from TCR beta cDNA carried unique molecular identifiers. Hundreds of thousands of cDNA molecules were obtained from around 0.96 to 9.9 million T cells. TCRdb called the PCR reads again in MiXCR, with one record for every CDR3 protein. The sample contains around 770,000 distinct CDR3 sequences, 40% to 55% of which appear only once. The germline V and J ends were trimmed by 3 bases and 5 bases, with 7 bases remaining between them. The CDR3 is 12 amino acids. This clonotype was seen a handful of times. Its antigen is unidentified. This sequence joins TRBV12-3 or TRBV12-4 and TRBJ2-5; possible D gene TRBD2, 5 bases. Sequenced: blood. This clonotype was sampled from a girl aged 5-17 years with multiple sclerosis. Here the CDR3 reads CASSLDWETQYF. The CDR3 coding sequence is TGTGCCAGCAGTTTGGACTGGGAGACCCAGTACTTC.